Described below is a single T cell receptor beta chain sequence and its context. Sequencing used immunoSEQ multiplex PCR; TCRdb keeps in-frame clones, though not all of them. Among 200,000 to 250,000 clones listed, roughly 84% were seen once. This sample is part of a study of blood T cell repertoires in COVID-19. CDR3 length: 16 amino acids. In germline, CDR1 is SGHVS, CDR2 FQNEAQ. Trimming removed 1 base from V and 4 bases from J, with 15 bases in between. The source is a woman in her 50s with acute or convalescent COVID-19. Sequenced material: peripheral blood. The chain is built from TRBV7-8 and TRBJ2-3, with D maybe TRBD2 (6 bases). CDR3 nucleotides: TGTGCCAGCAGCTTAGTCTCGGGAGCCCCCGCAGATACGCAGTATTTT. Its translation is CASSLVSGAPADTQYF.